This T cell receptor beta chain is drawn from a study of T-cell reconstitution after alpha-beta-depleted transplantation in children. This clonotype was observed a handful of times. A TCRbeta library incorporating unique molecular identifiers was prepared. TCRdb itself ran the PCR reads through MiXCR, one entry per CDR3 protein. The sample records roughly 500,000 distinct CDR3 sequences, about 33% being singletons. V gave up 4 bases and J gave up 7 bases, with 17 bases separating them. The length of the CDR3 is 14 residues. CDR1 SQVTM and CDR2 ANQGSEA come from the germline V gene. The specimen comprised PBMCs from the stem cell graft donor, sampled from the stem cell graft. The sequence was collected from a human donor who donated a stem cell graft to a child with aplastic anemia. The chain joins TRBV29-1 to TRBJ2-1, with D tentatively TRBD2 (9 bases). The CDR3 sequence is CSVVASGTGNEQFF. In DNA form, the CDR3 reads TGCAGCGTTGTGGCTAGCGGGACAGGAAATGAGCAGTTCTTC.